This TCR beta chain derives from a study of Ad26.COV2.S vaccination and SARS-CoV-2 variants. Specified treatment: some 20 received Ad26.COV2.S at low or high dose, single or two shots; about five received placebo; per-sample allocation not given. On day 63 after the first injection, vaccine and placebo recipients gave samples. In Boston, the donor was an adult between 18-55 years of age. V gave up 2 bases and J gave up 0 bases, with 12 bases separating them. The CDR3 has 16 residues. Germline V CDR1 and CDR2: SGHAT, FQNNGV. Assay: immunoSEQ multiplex PCR; the TCRdb copy retains only in-frame clones and omits some. The table records 300,000 to 400,000 clones, around 84% of them present only once.

The clonotype was recovered from a person aged 18-60 years who received the Ad26.COV2.S COVID-19 vaccine or a placebo. The source material was peripheral blood, sampled in a trial of Ad26.COV2.S vaccine versus placebo. The chain joins TRBV11-2 to TRBJ2-3; D could derive from TRBD1 or TRBD2 (5 bases each). The chain's CDR3 is CASSLRGVLSTDTQYF. The CDR3 region has the DNA TGTGCCAGCAGCTTACGAGGGGTTCTAAGCACAGATACGCAGTATTTT.